This record concerns one T cell receptor beta chain sequence. V dropped 8 bases and J dropped 7 bases, with 15 bases sitting between them. Germline CDR1 and CDR2: MNHEY and SMNVEV (reference sequence). This CDR3 is built from 14 residues. This entry is derived from a study of shared clonotypes between healthy human individuals. Deep-level settings were used for running the assay. Original data processing: There were no quality scores in the junction-only immunoSEQ sequences, so filtering differed. The method was immunoSEQ multiplex PCR; TCRdb's version includes in-frame clones alone and lacks a portion of them. V, J and clone size are those of that table, while D and trimming were read from the DNA. Here the sample spans 2 million to 2.5 million clones, around 95% being singletons.

This TCR was sampled from a man between 18 and 29 years old in good health. The specimen sequenced was naive CD4+ T cells sorted from blood. Specified subset: CD45RA+ positively selected. This sequence joins TRBV27 and TRBJ1-6; D is possibly TRBD1 (5 bases). The CDR3 here is CASCPGPANSPLHF. Here the CDR3 DNA reads TGTGCCAGCTGCCCGGGGCCTGCAAATTCACCCCTCCACTTT.